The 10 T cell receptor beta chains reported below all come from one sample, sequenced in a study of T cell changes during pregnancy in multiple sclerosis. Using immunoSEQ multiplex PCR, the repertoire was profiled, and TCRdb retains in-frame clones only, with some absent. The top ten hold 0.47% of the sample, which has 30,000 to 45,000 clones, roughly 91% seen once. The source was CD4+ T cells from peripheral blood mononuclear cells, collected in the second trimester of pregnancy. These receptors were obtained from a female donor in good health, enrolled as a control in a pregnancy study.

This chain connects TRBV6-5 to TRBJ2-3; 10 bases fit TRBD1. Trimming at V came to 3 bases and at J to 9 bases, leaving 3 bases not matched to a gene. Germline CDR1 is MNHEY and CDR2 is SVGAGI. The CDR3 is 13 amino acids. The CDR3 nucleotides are TGTGCCAGCAGTTATTTGGACAGGGGGACGCAGTATTTT. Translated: CASSYLDRGTQYF.

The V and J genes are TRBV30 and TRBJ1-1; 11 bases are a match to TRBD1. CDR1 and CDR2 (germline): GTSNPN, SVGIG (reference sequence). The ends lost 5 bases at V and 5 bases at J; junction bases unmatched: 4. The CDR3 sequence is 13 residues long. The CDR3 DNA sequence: TGTGCCTGGGGCGGGGACAGGGGGACTGAAGCTTTCTTT. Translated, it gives CAWGGDRGTEAFF.

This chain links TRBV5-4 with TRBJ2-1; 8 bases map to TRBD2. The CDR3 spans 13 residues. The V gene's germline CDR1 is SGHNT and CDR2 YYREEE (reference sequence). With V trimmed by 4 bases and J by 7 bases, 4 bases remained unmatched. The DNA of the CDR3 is TGTGCCAGCAGCGTTAGCGGGATAAATGAGCAGTTCTTC. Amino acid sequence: CASSVSGINEQFF.

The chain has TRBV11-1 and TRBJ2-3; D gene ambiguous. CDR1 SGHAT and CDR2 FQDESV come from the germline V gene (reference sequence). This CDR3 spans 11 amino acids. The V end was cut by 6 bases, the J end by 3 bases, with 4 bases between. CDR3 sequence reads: CASRRTDTQYF. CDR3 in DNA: TGTGCCAGCAGACGGACAGATACGCAGTATTTT.

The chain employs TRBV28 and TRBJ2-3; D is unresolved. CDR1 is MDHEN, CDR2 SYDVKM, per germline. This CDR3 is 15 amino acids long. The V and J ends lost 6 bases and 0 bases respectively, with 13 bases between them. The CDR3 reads CASSPMTASTDTQYF. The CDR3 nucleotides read TGTGCCAGCAGCCCGATGACTGCTAGCACAGATACGCAGTATTTT.

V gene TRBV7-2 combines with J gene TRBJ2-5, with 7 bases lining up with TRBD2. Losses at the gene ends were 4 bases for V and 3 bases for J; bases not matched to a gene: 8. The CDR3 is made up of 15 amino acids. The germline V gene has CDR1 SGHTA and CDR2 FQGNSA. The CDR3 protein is CASSYRGLAEETQYF. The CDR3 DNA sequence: TGTGCCAGCAGCTACCGCGGGCTAGCGGAAGAGACCCAGTACTTC.

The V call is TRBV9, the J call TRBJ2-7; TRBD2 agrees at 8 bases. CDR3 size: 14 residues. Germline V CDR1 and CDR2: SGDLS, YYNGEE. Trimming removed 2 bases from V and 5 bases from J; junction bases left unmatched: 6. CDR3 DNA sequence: TGTGCCAGCAGCGTGGCCGGGGGGGGAAACGAGCAGTACTTC. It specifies CASSVAGGGNEQYF.

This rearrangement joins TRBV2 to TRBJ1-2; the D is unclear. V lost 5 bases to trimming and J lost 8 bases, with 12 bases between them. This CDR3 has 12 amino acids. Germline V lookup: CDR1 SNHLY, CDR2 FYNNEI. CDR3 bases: TGTGCCAGCAGTCTCCACGGGGTCGGCTACACCTTC. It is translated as CASSLHGVGYTF.

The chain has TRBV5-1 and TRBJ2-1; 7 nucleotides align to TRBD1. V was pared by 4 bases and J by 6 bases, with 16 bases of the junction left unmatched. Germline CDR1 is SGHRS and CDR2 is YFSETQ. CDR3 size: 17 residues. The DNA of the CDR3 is TGCGCCAGCAGCCAGTACAGGGGTCGTGGAACCAGCAATGAGCAGTTCTTC. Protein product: CASSQYRGRGTSNEQFF.

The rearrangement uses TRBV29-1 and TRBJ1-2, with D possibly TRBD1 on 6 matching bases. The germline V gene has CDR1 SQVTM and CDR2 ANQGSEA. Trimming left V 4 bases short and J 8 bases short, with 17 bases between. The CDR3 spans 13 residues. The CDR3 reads CSVVLTQGGGYTF. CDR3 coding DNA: TGCAGCGTTGTTCTAACACAGGGCGGGGGCTACACCTTC. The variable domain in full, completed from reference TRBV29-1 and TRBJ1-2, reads SAVISQKPSRDICQRGTSLTIQCQVDSQVTMMFWYRQQPGQSLTLIATANQGSEATYESGFVIDKFPISRPNLTFSTLTVSNMSPEDSSIYLCSVVLTQGGGYTFGSGTRLTVV.